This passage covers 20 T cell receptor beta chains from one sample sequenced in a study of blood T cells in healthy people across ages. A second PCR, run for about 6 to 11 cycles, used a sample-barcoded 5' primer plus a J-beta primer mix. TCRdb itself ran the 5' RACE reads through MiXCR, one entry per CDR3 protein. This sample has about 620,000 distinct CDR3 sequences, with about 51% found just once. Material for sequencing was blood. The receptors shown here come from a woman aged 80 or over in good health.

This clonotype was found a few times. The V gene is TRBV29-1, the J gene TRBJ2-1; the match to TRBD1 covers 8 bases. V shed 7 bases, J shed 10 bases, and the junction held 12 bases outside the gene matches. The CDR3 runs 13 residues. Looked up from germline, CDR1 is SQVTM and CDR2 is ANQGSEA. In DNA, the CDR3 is TGCAGCGCTGGGGGACAGGTTTCGGTGGAGCAGTTCTTC. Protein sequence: CSAGGQVSVEQFF.

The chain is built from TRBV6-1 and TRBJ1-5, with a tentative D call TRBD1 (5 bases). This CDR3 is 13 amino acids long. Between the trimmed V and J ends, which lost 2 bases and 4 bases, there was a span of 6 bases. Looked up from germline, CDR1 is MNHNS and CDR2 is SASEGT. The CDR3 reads CASSEWGNQPQHF. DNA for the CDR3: TGTGCCAGCAGTGAATGGGGGAATCAGCCCCAGCATTTT.

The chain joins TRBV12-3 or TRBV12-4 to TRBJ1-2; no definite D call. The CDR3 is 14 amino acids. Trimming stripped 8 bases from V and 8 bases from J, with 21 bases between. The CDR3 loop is CASGANEARAGYTF. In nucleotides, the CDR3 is TGTGCCAGCGGAGCTAACGAGGCCCGAGCCGGCTACACCTTC.

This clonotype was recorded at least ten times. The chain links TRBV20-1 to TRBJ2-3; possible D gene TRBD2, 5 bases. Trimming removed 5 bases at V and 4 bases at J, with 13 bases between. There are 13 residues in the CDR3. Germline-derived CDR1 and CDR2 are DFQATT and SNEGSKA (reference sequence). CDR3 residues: CSAEVPGADTQYF. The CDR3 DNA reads TGCAGTGCTGAAGTCCCCGGGGCAGATACGCAGTATTTT.

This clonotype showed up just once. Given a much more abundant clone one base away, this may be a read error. DNA for the CDR3: TGTGCCAGCAGCTTAGACAGGACATCGAATACGCAGTATTTT. Translation gives CASSLDRTSNTQYF. This chain links TRBV7-6 with TRBJ2-3, with D maybe TRBD1 (5 bases). Germline V gene lookup returns CDR1 SGHVS and CDR2 FNYEAQ. Between the trimmed V and J ends, which lost 1 base and 7 bases, there was a span of 12 bases. The CDR3 has 14 amino acids.

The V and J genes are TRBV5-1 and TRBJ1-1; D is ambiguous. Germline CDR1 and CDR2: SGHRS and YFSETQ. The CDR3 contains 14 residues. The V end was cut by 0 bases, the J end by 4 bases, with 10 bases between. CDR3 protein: CASSLEWPVTEAFF. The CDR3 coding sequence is TGCGCCAGCAGCTTGGAATGGCCGGTCACTGAAGCTTTCTTT.

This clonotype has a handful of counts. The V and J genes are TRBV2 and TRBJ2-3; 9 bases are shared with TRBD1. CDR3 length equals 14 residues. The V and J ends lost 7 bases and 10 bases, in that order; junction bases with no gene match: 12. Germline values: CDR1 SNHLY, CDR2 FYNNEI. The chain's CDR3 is CASTVQGQGTAQYF. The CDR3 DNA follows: TGTGCCAGCACTGTACAGGGACAGGGCACCGCGCAGTATTTT. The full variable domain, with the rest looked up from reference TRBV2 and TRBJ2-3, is EPEVTQTPSHQVTQMGQEVILRCVPISNHLYFYWYRQILGQKVEFLVSFYNNEISEKSEIFDDQFSVERPDGSNFTLKIRSTKLEDSAMYFCASTVQGQGTAQYFGPGTRLTVL.

The CDR3 sequence is CSAEPGLANEQYF. The CDR3 region has the DNA TGCAGCGCAGAACCGGGACTAGCGAATGAGCAGTACTTC. V is TRBV29-1 and J is TRBJ2-7; 10 bases align to TRBD2. The CDR3 runs 13 residues. The ends lost 7 bases at V and 7 bases at J; junction bases unmatched: 10. Germline CDR1 reads SQVTM; CDR2 reads ANQGSEA.

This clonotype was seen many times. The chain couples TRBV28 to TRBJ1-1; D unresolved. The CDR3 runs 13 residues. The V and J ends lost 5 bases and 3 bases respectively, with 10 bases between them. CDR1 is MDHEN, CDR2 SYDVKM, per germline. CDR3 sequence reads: CASSVGQHTEAFF. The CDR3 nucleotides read TGTGCCAGCAGTGTAGGGCAGCACACTGAAGCTTTCTTT.

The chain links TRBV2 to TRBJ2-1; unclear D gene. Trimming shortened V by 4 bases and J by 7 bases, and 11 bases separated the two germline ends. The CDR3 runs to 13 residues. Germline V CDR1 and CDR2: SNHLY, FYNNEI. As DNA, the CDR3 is TGTGCCAGCAGTGGGGGAAACCCGAATGAGCAGTTCTTC. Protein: CASSGGNPNEQFF.

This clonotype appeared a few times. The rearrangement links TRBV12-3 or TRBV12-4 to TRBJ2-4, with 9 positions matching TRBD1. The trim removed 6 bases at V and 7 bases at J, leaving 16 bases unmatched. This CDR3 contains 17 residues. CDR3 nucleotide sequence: TGTGCCAGCAGCCATGGGATATTCGGACAGGGGAGGAACATTCAGTACTTC. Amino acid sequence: CASSHGIFGQGRNIQYF.

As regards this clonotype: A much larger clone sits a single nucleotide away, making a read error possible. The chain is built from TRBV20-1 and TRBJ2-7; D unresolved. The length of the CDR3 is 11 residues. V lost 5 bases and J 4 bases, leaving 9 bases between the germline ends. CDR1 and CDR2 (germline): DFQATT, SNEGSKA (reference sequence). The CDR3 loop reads CSARAAYEQYF. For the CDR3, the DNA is TGCAGTGCTCGGGCCGCTTACGAGCAGTACTTC.

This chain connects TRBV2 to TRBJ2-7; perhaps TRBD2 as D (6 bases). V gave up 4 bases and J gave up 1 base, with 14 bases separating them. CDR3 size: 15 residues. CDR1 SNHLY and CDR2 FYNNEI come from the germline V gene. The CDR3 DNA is TGTGCCAGCAGTGTTGAAGCGGGCCTATCCTACGAGCAGTACTTC. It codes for CASSVEAGLSYEQYF.

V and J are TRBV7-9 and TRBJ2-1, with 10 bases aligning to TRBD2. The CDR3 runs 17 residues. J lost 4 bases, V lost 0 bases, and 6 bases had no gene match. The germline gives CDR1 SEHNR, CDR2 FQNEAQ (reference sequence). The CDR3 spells CASSLALAGATYNEQFF. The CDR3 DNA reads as TGTGCCAGCAGCTTAGCCCTAGCGGGAGCCACTTACAATGAGCAGTTCTTC.

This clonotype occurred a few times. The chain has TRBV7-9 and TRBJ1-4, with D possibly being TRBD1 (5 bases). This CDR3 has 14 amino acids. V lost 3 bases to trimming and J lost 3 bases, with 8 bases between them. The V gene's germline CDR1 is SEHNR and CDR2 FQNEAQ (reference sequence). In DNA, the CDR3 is TGTGCCAGCAGCTTGGCACAGGCTAATGAAAAACTGTTTTTT. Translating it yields CASSLAQANEKLFF.

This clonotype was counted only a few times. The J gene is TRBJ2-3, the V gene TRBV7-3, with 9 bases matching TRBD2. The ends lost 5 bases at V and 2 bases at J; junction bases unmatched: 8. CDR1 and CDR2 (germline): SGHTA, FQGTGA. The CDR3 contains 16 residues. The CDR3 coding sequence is TGTGCCAGCAGCCTAGGCGGCGGGAGGGTCACAGATACGCAGTATTTT. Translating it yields CASSLGGGRVTDTQYF.

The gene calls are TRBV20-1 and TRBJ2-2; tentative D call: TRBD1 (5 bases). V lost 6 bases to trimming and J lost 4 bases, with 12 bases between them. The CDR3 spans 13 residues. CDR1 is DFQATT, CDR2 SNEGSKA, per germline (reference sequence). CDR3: CSALDSITGELFF. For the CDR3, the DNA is TGCAGTGCCCTCGACAGTATCACCGGGGAGCTGTTTTTT.

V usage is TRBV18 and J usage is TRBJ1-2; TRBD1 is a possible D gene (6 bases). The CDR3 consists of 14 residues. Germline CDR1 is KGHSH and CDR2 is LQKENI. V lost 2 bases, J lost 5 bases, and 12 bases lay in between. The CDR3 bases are TGTGCCAGCTCACCAGTACCCCAGGGGTATGGCTACACCTTC. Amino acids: CASSPVPQGYGYTF.

The CDR3 bases are TGCGCCAGCAGCATGGAAGGGGGGAACGACGAGCAGTACTTC. It encodes CASSMEGGNDEQYF. This chain joins TRBV5-1 and TRBJ2-4, with D possibly being TRBD1 or TRBD2 (6 bases each). The DNA end favors TRBJ2-7, so the J call may be wrong. Germline V gene sequence: CDR1 SGHRS, CDR2 YFSETQ. The CDR3 has 14 amino acids.

CDR3 amino acids: CASSELPGPYNEQFF. The CDR3 coding sequence is TGTGCCAGCAGCGAACTTCCGGGACCATACAATGAGCAGTTCTTC. The V gene is TRBV27, the J gene TRBJ2-1, with D perhaps being TRBD1 or TRBD2 (5 bases each). The V end lost 6 bases, the J end lost 4 bases, and 16 bases lay between the germline ends. Germline V gene lookup returns CDR1 MNHEY and CDR2 SMNVEV (reference sequence). The CDR3 runs to 15 residues.